The clone carrying this TCR beta chain was counted between two and nine times. The sample comes from a study of blood T cell repertoires in COVID-19. Overall study context: The origin of the acute and convalescent COVID-19 samples was the United States, Italy and Spain. T cells, B-cell-depleted T cells, or PBMCs provided the cDNA or gDNA that served as material.

Per the authors' pipeline: Using reference gene primer amplification, nucleated cell counts were estimated. Assay: immunoSEQ multiplex PCR; the TCRdb copy retains only in-frame clones and omits some. V, J and clone size are those of that table, while D and trimming were read from the DNA. The sample has 120,000 to 150,000 clones; around 89% are singletons. The CDR3 is 16 amino acids. V shed 6 bases, J shed 3 bases, and the junction held 11 bases outside the gene matches. Germline-derived CDR1 and CDR2 are SGHAT and FQNNGV. The chain employs TRBV11-2 and TRBJ2-3; 8 bases are a match to TRBD2. Sequenced sample: peripheral blood. This sequence was found in a human donor in a cohort sampled during active COVID-19. This CDR3 is CASSWKIGGVTDTQYF. The DNA for the CDR3 is TGTGCCAGCAGTTGGAAGATCGGGGGGGTGACAGATACGCAGTATTTT.